Listed below are T cell receptor beta chains from one sample, sequenced in a study of T cells in Graves' hyperthyroidism and ophthalmopathy. TCRdb redid the calling of the multiplex PCR reads with MiXCR, one entry per CDR3 protein. This sample has a few hundred thousand distinct CDR3 sequences, with roughly a fifth found just once. Sequencing used blood. All receptors come from a man between 45 and 60 years old with Graves' ophthalmopathy. The CDR3 runs from the conserved cysteine through the conserved F or W. A D gene is named only where the DNA matches it firmly. For some rows the clone size is stated as once, few or many, or as a class when expanded; others skip it.

V: TRBV27; D: .; J: TRBJ2-5; size: .; DNA: TGTGCCAGCAGTCCACTAAAGTTACTAGGTCCCCAAAAAGAGACCCAGTACTTC; CDR3: CASSPLKLLGPQKETQYF
V: TRBV4-1; D: TRBD1; J: TRBJ2-7; size: few; DNA: TGCGCCAGCAGGGAAGTTGGACAGGGATACTACGAGCAGTACTTC; CDR3: CASREVGQGYYEQYF
V: TRBV7-8; D: .; J: TRBJ1-5; size: many; DNA: TGTGCCAGCAGCCACCGGGACCCCAATCAGCCCCAGCATTTT; CDR3: CASSHRDPNQPQHF
V: TRBV5-1; D: .; J: TRBJ2-1; size: few; DNA: TGCGCCAGCAGCTTGGTATATTGGGCGGCTACCGGGACTTTCTCCTACAATGAGCAGTTCTTC; CDR3: CASSLVYWAATGTFSYNEQFF
V: TRBV15; D: .; J: TRBJ1-2; size: many; DNA: TGTGCCACCAGCAGAGGAGGGGGTCCCGGGGATGGCTACACCTTC; CDR3: CATSRGGGPGDGYTF
V: TRBV11-2; D: .; J: TRBJ2-5; size: many; DNA: TGTGCCAGCAGCTTAACGGCGGAGACCCAGTACTTC; CDR3: CASSLTAETQYF
V: TRBV19; D: .; J: TRBJ1-1; size: many; DNA: TGTGCCAGTAGTGCTAGAGCCAACCCGAACACTGAAGCTTTCTTT; CDR3: CASSARANPNTEAFF
V: TRBV18; D: TRBD1; J: TRBJ1-2; size: many; DNA: TGTGCCAGCTCACTCTCCCAACTTCAGGGGGCGGATGGCTACACCTTC; CDR3: CASSLSQLQGADGYTF
V: TRBV2; D: TRBD2; J: TRBJ2-1; size: .; DNA: TGTGCCAGCAGTGAACTAGCGGGAGGGCACCCCTACAATGAGCAGTTCTTC; CDR3: CASSELAGGHPYNEQFF
V: TRBV7-2; D: TRBD2; J: TRBJ2-3; size: few; DNA: TGTGCCAGCAGCTTAGTATTTGGGACTAGCGGCACCAGCACAGATACGCAGTATTTT; CDR3: CASSLVFGTSGTSTDTQYF
V: TRBV6-1; D: TRBD2; J: TRBJ2-3; size: .; DNA: TGTGCCAGCAGTATAAGCGGACAGGGGACTAGCGGGGGCGGAACAGATACGCAGTATTTT; CDR3: CASSISGQGTSGGGTDTQYF
V: TRBV11-2; D: .; J: TRBJ1-2; size: .; DNA: TGTGCCAGCAGCCCCCCAGGTGGCAGTATCTATGGCTACACCTTC; CDR3: CASSPPGGSIYGYTF
V: TRBV19; D: .; J: TRBJ1-5; size: .; DNA: TGTGCCAGTATATGGACTGCGGATAGCAATCAGCCCCAGCATTTT; CDR3: CASIWTADSNQPQHF
V: TRBV9; D: TRBD2; J: TRBJ2-5; size: .; DNA: TGTGCCAGCAGCGTAGATATGACTAGCGGGATATTATCGGAGACCCAGTACTTC; CDR3: CASSVDMTSGILSETQYF
V: TRBV5-1; D: .; J: TRBJ2-7; size: .; DNA: TGCGCCAGCAGCTTGGGCAGACTAGATAACGAGCAGTACTTC; CDR3: CASSLGRLDNEQYF
V: TRBV5-1; D: .; J: TRBJ2-7; size: .; DNA: TGCGCCAGCAGCTTAGACTTTAAAGTGGACGAGCAGTACTTC; CDR3: CASSLDFKVDEQYF